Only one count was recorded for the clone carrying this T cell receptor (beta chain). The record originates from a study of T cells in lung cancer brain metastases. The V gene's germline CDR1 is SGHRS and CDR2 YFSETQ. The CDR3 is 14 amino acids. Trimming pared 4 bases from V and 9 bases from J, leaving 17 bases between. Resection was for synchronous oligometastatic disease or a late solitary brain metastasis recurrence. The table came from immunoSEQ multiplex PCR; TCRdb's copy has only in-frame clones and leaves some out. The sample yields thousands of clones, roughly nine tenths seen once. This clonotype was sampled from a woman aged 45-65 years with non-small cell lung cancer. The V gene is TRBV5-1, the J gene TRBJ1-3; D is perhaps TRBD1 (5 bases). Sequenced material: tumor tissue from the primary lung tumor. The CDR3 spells CASSGETSGTTIYF. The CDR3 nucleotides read TGCGCCAGCAGCGGGGAGACCTCTGGGACCACCATATATTTT.